The TCR beta chain described here comes from a study of radiation and T cells in renal cell carcinoma. Indicated time point: blood 2 weeks post-SBRT. As to treatment: 15 Gy SBRT to primary tumor, nephrectomy 4 weeks later. The CDR3 consists of 17 residues. Germline assignment: CDR1 KGHSH and CDR2 LQKENI. V lost 4 bases and J 8 bases, leaving 23 bases between the germline ends. Here immunoSEQ multiplex PCR was the method, and the copy in TCRdb shows in-frame clones only, minus some. This table has about 150,000 clones, roughly 87% appearing once. The chain joins TRBV18 to TRBJ1-4, with TRBD1 as a possible D gene (5 bases). This clonotype was sampled from a woman in her forties or fifties with renal cell carcinoma. The sequencing used blood, collected from a patient whose treatment included radiotherapy and nephrectomy. DNA for the CDR3: TGTGCCAGCTCACACGCCGGGGGAGAGCCAGGTTCCGAAAAACTGTTTTTT. It translates to CASSHAGGEPGSEKLFF.